The 2 T cell receptor beta chains reported below all come from one sample, sequenced in a study of blood T cell repertoires in COVID-19. Sequencing was performed with immunoSEQ multiplex PCR; in TCRdb, only in-frame clones are kept and a portion is missing. Of just under 350,000 clones listed, 88% were seen once; the top ten hold 7% to 8%. Material for sequencing was peripheral blood. The receptor source for this set is a woman aged 70-85 years with COVID-19, enrolled during active disease.

This chain joins TRBV28 and TRBJ1-5; a possible D gene is TRBD1 (6 bases). The CDR3 has 16 residues. Germline V gene data show CDR1 as MDHEN and CDR2 as SYDVKM. Trimming left V 5 bases short and J 9 bases short, with 23 bases between. DNA for the CDR3: TGTGCCAGCAGTCTTACACAGGGATCCGAAGGTCGGCCCCAGCATTTT. Amino acids: CASSLTQGSEGRPQHF.

The genes are TRBV19 and TRBJ2-5, with D possibly TRBD1 on 5 matching bases. CDR3 size: 14 residues. V was pared by 5 bases and J by 2 bases, with 12 bases between. Germline V gene lookup returns CDR1 LNHDA and CDR2 SQIVND (reference sequence). CDR3 protein: CASSQGRDQETQYF. CDR3 coding DNA: TGTGCCAGTAGTCAGGGCAGGGATCAAGAGACCCAGTACTTC. The variable domain in full, with the rest retrieved from reference TRBV19 and TRBJ2-5, is DGGITQSPKYLFRKEGQNVTLSCEQNLNHDAMYWYRQDPGQGLRLIYYSQIVNDFQKGDIAEGYSVSREKKESFPLTVTSAQKNPTAFYLCASSQGRDQETQYFGPGTRLLVL.